Sequencing of this T cell receptor beta chain was carried out in a study of patients and donors after allogeneic stem cell transplantation. TCRdb re-analysed the RT-PCR reads in MiXCR, keeping a single row per CDR3 protein. The sample holds fewer than 200,000 distinct CDR3 sequences, about 30% seen once. V was trimmed by 1 base and J by 0 bases, leaving 5 bases between them. The length of the CDR3 is 15 residues. CDR1 and CDR2 (germline): SGHRS, YFSETQ. This chain uses TRBV5-1 with TRBJ2-6; D gene ambiguous. Material: blood, either unsorted or a sorted T cell fraction (not recorded which). This receptor was obtained from a human donor who was either an allogeneic HSCT recipient or a stem cell or donor lymphocyte infusion donor (not recorded which). It is not recorded whose cells these are; they may come from a transplant donor. The CDR3 DNA is TGCGCCAGCAGCTTGTGGAACTCTGGGGCCAACGTCCTGACTTTC. Protein product: CASSLWNSGANVLTF.